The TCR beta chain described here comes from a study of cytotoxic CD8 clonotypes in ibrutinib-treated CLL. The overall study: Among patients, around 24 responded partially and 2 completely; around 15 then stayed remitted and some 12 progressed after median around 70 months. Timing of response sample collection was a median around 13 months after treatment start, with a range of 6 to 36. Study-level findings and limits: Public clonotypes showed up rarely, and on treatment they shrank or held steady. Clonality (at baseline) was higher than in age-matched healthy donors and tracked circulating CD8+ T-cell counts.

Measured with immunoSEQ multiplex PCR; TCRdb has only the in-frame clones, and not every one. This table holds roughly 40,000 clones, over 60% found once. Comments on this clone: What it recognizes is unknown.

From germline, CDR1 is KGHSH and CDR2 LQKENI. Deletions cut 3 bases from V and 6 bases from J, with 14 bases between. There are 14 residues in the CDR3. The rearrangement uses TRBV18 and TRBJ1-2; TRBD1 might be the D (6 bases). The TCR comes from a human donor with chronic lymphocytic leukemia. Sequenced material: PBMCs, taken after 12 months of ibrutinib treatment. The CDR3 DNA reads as TGTGCCAGCTCACCCATGGACAGAGATAATGGCTACACCTTC. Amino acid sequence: CASSPMDRDNGYTF.